The sequence of this T cell receptor (beta chain) was determined in a study of cytomegalovirus exposure and HLA in healthy donors. Sequenced by immunoSEQ multiplex PCR; TCRdb stores in-frame clones only, minus some. The repertoire holds about 310,000 clones, with approximately 85% as singletons. Overall study findings and caveats: Cytomegalovirus association was assigned to about 150 TCR beta chains.

As to this clone: Its antigen remains unidentified.

The CDR3 sequence is 16 residues long. Germline V lookup: CDR1 LNHDA, CDR2 SQIVND (reference sequence). The germline V and J ends were trimmed by 5 bases and 2 bases, with 19 bases remaining between them. The sequence was collected from a young man in good health and CMV-seronegative. The sample comprised PBMCs. This chain joins TRBV19 and TRBJ2-7, with a possible D match to TRBD1 (6 bases). The CDR3 here is CASSVRLQGGTYEQYF. The DNA for the CDR3 is TGTGCCAGTAGTGTCCGTTTACAGGGTGGCACCTACGAGCAGTACTTC.